This T cell receptor beta chain was profiled in a study of radiotherapy plus CTLA-4 blockade in lung cancer. Study-wide findings and caveats: The study found tumor-derived TCR clones expanded in blood after radiotherapy plus ipilimumab.

The study gave focal radiation plus ipilimumab CTLA-4 blockade to patients with chemo-refractory metastatic non-small-cell lung cancer. For this clone: The target antigen is unknown.

The method was immunoSEQ multiplex PCR; TCRdb's version includes in-frame clones alone and lacks a portion of them. The sample has around 91,000 clones, 88% seen once. The ends were cut back, 4 bases at V and 2 bases at J, with 8 bases in the middle. The germline gives CDR1 LNHDA, CDR2 SQIVND (reference sequence). This CDR3 is built from 14 residues. The receptor was derived from a human donor with non-small cell lung cancer that progressed on radiotherapy plus ipilimumab. V is TRBV19 and J is TRBJ2-2; D gene unclear. The material was peripheral blood, obtained from a patient treated with radiotherapy plus ipilimumab. In DNA form, the CDR3 reads TGTGCCAGTAGTAGTAGGGCAAACACCGGGGAGCTGTTTTTT. Its protein product is CASSSRANTGELFF.